This T cell receptor (beta chain) was captured by sequencing in a study of shared clonotypes between healthy human individuals. CDR1 is MDHEN and CDR2 is SYDVKM in the germline V gene. The germline V and J ends were trimmed by 7 bases and 0 bases, with 13 bases remaining between them. The CDR3 spans 15 residues. Investigators spread the genomic DNA of each subset evenly over several immunoSEQ plates. Sequenced by immunoSEQ multiplex PCR; TCRdb stores in-frame clones only, minus some. The table shows under 600,000 clones, with about 98% occurring only once. Naive CD8 cells comprised CD45RO-negative, CCR7-positively selected cells, excluding terminally differentiated effector memory CD45RA+ cells.

Material: naive CD8+ T cells sorted from blood. J is TRBJ1-5 and V is TRBV28; perhaps TRBD1 as D (5 bases). The sequence derives from a man aged 25-45 years in good health. As DNA, the CDR3 is TGTGCCAGCACTGAGGGGACCAGTAGCAATCAGCCCCAGCATTTT. Its protein is CASTEGTSSNQPQHF.